These T cell receptor beta chains were read from a single sample in a study of T cell responses to AZD1222 COVID-19 vaccine. Profiled with immunoSEQ multiplex PCR; TCRdb holds only in-frame clones, not every one. Among 58,000 or so clones listed, 86% were seen once. Sequencing used peripheral blood, obtained 28 days after the second AZD1222 dose. These receptors all come from an adult who received the AZD1222 COVID-19 vaccine. CDR3s include the opening cysteine and the closing phenylalanine or tryptophan. D genes are given only for firm matches. Size is omitted from some rows. Given values are once, few, many or a class for expanded clones.

clone_size,j_call,v_call,d_call,cdr3_nt,cdr3_aa
-,TRBJ1-5,TRBV28,-,TGTGCCAGCCGCGGGGGTAACGGATTCCATCAGCCCCAGCATTTT,CASRGGNGFHQPQHF
-,TRBJ2-1,TRBV5-4,-,TGTGCCAGCACCGTTGAGCCGGGGGGCTCTGGCAATGAGCAGTTCTTC,CASTVEPGGSGNEQFF
-,TRBJ2-1,TRBV10-3,-,TGTGCCATCAGTGATTGGGGGCAGGTAGGTAATGAGCAGTTCTTC,CAISDWGQVGNEQFF
-,TRBJ1-3,TRBV11-2,-,TGTGCCAGCAGCTTCTGGGGGGTCTCTGGAAACACCATATATTTT,CASSFWGVSGNTIYF
-,TRBJ2-5,TRBV2,-,TGTGCCGGACAAGAGTACCAAGAGACCCAGTACTTC,CAGQEYQETQYF
few,TRBJ1-1,TRBV4-1,TRBD1,TGCGCCAGCAGCCACGGACAGGTTCACACTGAAGCTTTCTTT,CASSHGQVHTEAFF
-,TRBJ1-2,TRBV10-3,-,TGTGCCATCAGGAACGACAGTCGGGACGGCTACACCTTC,CAIRNDSRDGYTF
-,TRBJ2-7,TRBV28,TRBD1,TGTGCCAGCAGGAGGACAGGGGACGCCTACGAGCAGTACTTC,CASRRTGDAYEQYF
-,TRBJ2-5,TRBV6-1,TRBD1,TGTGCCAGCAGTGATTTGCGACAGGGACAGTTCCAAGAGACCCAGTACTTC,CASSDLRQGQFQETQYF
once,TRBJ2-1,TRBV11-2,TRBD2,TGTGCCAGCAGCTCCCTAGCGGGAGCCTACAATGAGCAGTTCTTC,CASSSLAGAYNEQFF
few,TRBJ2-4,TRBV3-1/TRBV3-2,TRBD2,TGTGCCAGCAGCCTCCGGGGAGGGGTAGCCAAAAACATTCAGTACTTC,CASSLRGGVAKNIQYF
-,TRBJ2-1,TRBV6-2/TRBV6-3,TRBD2,TGTGCCAGCAGTAACCGGGACTACTCCTACAATGAGCAGTTCTTC,CASSNRDYSYNEQFF
-,TRBJ2-5,TRBV5-1,TRBD1,TGCGCCAGCAGCACTGGACAGGGCTTGGGGGAGACCCAGTACTTC,CASSTGQGLGETQYF
-,TRBJ2-3,TRBV3-1/TRBV3-2,-,TGTGCCAGCAGCCAAGAAGGTAGGGGAACACCAGGGACGCAGTATTTT,CASSQEGRGTPGTQYF
-,TRBJ1-2,TRBV2,-,TGTGCCAGCAGTGAGTCAGGGGACTATGGCTACACCTTC,CASSESGDYGYTF
once,TRBJ2-7,TRBV29-1,-,TGCAGCGTTGGCGAGAGGGTCCGTTCCTACGAGCAGTACTTC,CSVGERVRSYEQYF
-,TRBJ1-3,TRBV19,-,TGTGCCAGTAGTATTCAGTCGAGCTCTGGAAACACCATATATTTT,CASSIQSSSGNTIYF
-,TRBJ1-1,TRBV27,-,TGTGCCAGCAGTCCATTAAGGGGTACTGAAGCTTTCTTT,CASSPLRGTEAFF
-,TRBJ1-3,TRBV7-6,-,TGTGCCAGCAGCGTTACCAGGGTGGGCGCGGGAAACACCATATATTTT,CASSVTRVGAGNTIYF
-,TRBJ2-5,TRBV2,-,TGTGCCAGCAGTGGGGACCCCGGGGAGACCCAGTACTTC,CASSGDPGETQYF
-,TRBJ1-5,TRBV28,-,TGTGCCACCCGTCGTAGGGGGTATCAGCCCCAGCATTTT,CATRRRGYQPQHF
-,TRBJ2-5,TRBV5-1,-,TGCGCCAGCAGCTCCCCGGCAGATCAAGAGACCCAGTACTTC,CASSSPADQETQYF
-,TRBJ1-2,TRBV18,-,TGTGCCAGCTCACCAGGGGAGGTCCTATGGGGCACCTTC,CASSPGEVLWGTF
-,TRBJ2-2,TRBV6-1,-,TGTGCCAGCAGTGAGATGCAGGGAGCGAACACCGGGGAGCTGTTTTTT,CASSEMQGANTGELFF
-,TRBJ1-3,TRBV6-5,-,TGTGCCAGCAGTTACTCGGAGGGGGGAGGAAACACCATATATTTT,CASSYSEGGGNTIYF
-,TRBJ1-5,TRBV7-9,-,TGTGCCAGCAGCTTGGTCGGGAATCAGCCCCAGCATTTT,CASSLVGNQPQHF
-,TRBJ1-4,TRBV18,-,TGTGCCAGCTCAACAAGAGAAAAACTGTTTTTT,CASSTREKLFF
-,TRBJ2-1,TRBV10-3,TRBD2,TGTGCCATCAGTGATTCTAGCGGGGGGTACAATGAGCAGTTCTTC,CAISDSSGGYNEQFF
-,TRBJ1-2,TRBV27,-,TGTGCCAGCAGTTTATCAGGGACGGCAAGCTATGGCTACACCTTC,CASSLSGTASYGYTF
-,TRBJ2-5,TRBV28,TRBD1,TGTGCCAGCAAACAGGGGAAAAAGACCCAGTACTTC,CASKQGKKTQYF
-,TRBJ1-3,TRBV7-2,-,TGTGCCAGCAGCGGGGGTAGGGGAAACACCATATATTTT,CASSGGRGNTIYF
-,TRBJ1-2,TRBV24-1,TRBD1,TGTGCCACCAGTGATCAGGCCGGGACAGATGGCTACACCTTC,CATSDQAGTDGYTF
-,TRBJ2-1,TRBV27,TRBD2,TGTGCCAGCAGTAAGGGACTAGCGGGGGGGCCAATTTCGCGCGAGCAGTTCTTC,CASSKGLAGGPISREQFF
-,TRBJ2-7,TRBV5-4,-,TGTGCCAGCAGCTTGGCCTCTGGGAGCCTTTATCTCGAGCAGTACTTC,CASSLASGSLYLEQYF
once,TRBJ1-1,TRBV25-1,-,TGTGCCAGCAGCGCTTTGGACAGCGCATTGAACACTGAAGCTTTCTTT,CASSALDSALNTEAFF